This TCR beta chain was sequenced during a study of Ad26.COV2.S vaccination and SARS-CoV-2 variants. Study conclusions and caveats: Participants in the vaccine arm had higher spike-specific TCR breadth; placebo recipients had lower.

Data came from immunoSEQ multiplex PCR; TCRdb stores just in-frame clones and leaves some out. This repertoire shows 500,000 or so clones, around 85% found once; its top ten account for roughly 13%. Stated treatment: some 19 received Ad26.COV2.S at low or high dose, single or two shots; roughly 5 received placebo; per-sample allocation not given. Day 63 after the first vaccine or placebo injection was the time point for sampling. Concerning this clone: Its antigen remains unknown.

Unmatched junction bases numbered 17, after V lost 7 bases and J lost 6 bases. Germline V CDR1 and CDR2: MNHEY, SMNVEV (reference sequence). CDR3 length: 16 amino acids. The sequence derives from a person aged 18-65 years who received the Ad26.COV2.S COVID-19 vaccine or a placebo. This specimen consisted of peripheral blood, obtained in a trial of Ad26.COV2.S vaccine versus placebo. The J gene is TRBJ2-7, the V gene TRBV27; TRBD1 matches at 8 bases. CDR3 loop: CASTTSGRQGFGEQYF. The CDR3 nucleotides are TGTGCCAGCACCACCTCCGGGCGACAGGGGTTTGGCGAGCAGTACTTC.